This T cell receptor (beta chain) was identified during a study of beta chain features in type 1 diabetes. The V segment lost 2 bases and the J segment 1 base; nucleotides outside the gene matches: 3. Germline CDR1 and CDR2: SGHRS and YFSETQ. The CDR3 runs 15 residues. Study conclusions and caveats: Equally in patients and controls, PCR might preferentially amplify shorter templates. Shorter TCRB CDR3s, moderately but significantly so, marked every one of the four CD4+ subsets in Type 1 diabetes patients.

This clone showed up just a few times. What it recognizes is unknown. What was sequenced were expressed TCRB transcripts, since all of the isolated RNA had been reverse transcribed. Sequencing used immunoSEQ multiplex PCR; TCRdb keeps in-frame clones, though not all of them. The sample yields hundreds of thousands of clones, around 30% seen once. CD4+ naive, central memory, regulatory and stem cell-like memory cells were sorted via CD45RO/CCR7/CD25/CD127/CD95/CD27. Over 95% purity was reached by all sorted populations. The rearrangement joins TRBV5-1 to TRBJ1-1; 9 nucleotides line up with TRBD1. Input material: naive CD4+ T cells from blood. The TCR sequence derives from a man aged 18 to 35 in good health. The CDR3 DNA follows: TGCGCCAGCAGCTTCACAGGGGGCGAGAACACTGAAGCTTTCTTT. This codes for CASSFTGGENTEAFF.